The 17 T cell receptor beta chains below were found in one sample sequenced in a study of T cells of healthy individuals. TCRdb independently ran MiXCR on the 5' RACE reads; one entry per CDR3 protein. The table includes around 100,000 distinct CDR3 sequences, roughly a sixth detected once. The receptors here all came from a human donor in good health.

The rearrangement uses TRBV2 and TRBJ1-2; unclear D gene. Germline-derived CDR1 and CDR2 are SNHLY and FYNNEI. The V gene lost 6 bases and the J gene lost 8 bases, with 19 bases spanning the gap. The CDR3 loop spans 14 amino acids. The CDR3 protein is CASRGVSPMNGYTF. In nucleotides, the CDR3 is TGTGCCAGCAGGGGAGTGAGCCCCATGAACGGCTACACCTTC.

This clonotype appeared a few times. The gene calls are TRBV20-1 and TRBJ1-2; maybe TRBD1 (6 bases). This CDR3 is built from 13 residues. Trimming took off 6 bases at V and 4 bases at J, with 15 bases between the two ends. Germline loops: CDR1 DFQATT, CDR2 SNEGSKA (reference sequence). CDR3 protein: CSAVPGTIYGYTF. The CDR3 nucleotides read TGCAGTGCCGTTCCCGGGACAATCTATGGCTACACCTTC.

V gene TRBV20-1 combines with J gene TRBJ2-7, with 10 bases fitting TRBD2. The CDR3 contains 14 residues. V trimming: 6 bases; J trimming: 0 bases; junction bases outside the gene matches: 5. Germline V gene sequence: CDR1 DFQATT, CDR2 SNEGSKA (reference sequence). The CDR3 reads CSAIKRGGSYEQYF. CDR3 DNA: TGCAGTGCGATAAAGCGGGGGGGCTCCTACGAGCAGTACTTC.

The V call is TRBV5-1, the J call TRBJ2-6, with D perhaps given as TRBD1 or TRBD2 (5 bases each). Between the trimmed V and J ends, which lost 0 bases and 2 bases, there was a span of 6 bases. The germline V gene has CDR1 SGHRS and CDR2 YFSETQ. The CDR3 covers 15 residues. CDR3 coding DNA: TGCGCCAGCAGCTTGGTGGGGGCTGGGGCCAACGTCCTGACTTTC. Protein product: CASSLVGAGANVLTF.

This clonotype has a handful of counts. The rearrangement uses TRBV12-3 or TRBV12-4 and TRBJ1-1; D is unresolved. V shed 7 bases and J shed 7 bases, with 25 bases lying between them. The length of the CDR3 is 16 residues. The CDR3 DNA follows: TGTGCCAGCACCCCGCGATTGGACGCAAATAGAGGTGAAGCTTTCTTT. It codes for CASTPRLDANRGEAFF.

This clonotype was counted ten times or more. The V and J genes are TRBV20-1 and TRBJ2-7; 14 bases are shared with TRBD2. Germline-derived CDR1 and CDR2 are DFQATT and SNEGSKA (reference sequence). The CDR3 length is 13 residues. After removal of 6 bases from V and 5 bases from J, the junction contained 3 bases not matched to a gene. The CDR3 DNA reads TGCAGTGCCAGACTAGCGGGAGGGAACGAGCAGTACTTC. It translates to CSARLAGGNEQYF.

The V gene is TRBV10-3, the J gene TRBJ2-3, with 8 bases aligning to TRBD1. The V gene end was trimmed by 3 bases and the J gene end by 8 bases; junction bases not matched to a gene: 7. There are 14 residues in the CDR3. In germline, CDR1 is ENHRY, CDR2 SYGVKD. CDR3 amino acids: CAISEGQGARTQYF. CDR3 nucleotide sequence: TGTGCCATCAGTGAAGGGCAGGGGGCACGTACGCAGTATTTT.

The CDR3 nucleotides are TGTGCCAGCAGTGTGGGAGGGTTGGATGAGCAGTTCTTC. It yields the protein CASSVGGLDEQFF. The chain is built from TRBV2 and TRBJ2-1; 7 bases fit TRBD2. Germline V gene sequence: CDR1 SNHLY, CDR2 FYNNEI. V lost 4 bases and J lost 8; bases outside the gene matches: 5. The CDR3 totals 13 residues.

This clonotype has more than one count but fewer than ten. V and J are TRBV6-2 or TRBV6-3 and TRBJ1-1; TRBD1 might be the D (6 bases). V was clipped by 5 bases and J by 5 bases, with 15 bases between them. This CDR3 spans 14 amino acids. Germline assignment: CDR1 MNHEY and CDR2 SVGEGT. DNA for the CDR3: TGTGCCAGCAGTCGGGGGCGGACGGCAACTGAAGCTTTCTTT. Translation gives CASSRGRTATEAFF.

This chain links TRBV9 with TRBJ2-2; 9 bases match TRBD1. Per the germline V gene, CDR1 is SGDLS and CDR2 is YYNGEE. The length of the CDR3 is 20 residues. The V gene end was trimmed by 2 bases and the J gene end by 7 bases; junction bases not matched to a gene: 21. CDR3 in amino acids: CASSVTTGTGSLEGIGELFF. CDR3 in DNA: TGTGCCAGCAGCGTCACCACCGGGACAGGGAGCCTGGAGGGGATCGGGGAGCTGTTTTTT.

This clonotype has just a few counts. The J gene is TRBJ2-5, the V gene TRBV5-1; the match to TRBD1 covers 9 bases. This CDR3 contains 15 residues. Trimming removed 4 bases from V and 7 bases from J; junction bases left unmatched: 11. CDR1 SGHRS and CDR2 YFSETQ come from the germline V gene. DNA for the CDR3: TGCGCCAGCAGCACACCTACAGGGGGCGCGGGGACCCAGTACTTC. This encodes CASSTPTGGAGTQYF.

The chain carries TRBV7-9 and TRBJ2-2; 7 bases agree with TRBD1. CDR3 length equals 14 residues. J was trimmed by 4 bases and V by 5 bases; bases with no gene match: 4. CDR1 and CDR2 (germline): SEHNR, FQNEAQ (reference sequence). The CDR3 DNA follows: TGTGCCAGCAGCGGAAGGGACAGCACCGGGGAGCTGTTTTTT. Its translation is CASSGRDSTGELFF.

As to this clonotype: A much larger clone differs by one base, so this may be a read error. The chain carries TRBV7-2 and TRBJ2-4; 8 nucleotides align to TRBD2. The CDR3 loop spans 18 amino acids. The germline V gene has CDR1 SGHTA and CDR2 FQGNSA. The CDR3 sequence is CVSSLNPSGPLAKNIQYF. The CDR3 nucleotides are TGTGTCAGCAGCTTAAATCCTAGCGGGCCATTAGCCAAAAACATTCAGTACTTC.

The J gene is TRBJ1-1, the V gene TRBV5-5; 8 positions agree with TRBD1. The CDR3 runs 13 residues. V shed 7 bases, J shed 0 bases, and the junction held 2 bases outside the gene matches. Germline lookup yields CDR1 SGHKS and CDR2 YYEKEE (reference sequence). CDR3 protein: CASGTGMNTEAFF. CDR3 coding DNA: TGTGCCAGCGGGACAGGAATGAACACTGAAGCTTTCTTT.

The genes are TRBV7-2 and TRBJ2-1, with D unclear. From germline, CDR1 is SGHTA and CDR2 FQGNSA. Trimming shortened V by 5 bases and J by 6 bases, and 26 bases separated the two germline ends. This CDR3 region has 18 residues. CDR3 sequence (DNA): TGTGCCAGCAGCCCATTAGGCGCCGCCCCCCGAGCCGGCAATGAGCAGTTCTTC. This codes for CASSPLGAAPRAGNEQFF.

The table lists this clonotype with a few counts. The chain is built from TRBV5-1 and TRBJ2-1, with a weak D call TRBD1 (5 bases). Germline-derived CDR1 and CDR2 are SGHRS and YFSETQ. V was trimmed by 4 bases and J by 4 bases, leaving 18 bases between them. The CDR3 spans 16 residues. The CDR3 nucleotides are TGCGCCAGCAGCCGATTACAGGATAAGGGTTACAATGAGCAGTTCTTC. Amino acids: CASSRLQDKGYNEQFF. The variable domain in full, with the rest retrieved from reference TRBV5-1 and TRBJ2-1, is KAGVTQTPRYLIKTRGQQVTLSCSPISGHRSVSWYQQTPGQGLQFLFEYFSETQRNKGNFPGRFSGRQFSNSRSEMNVSTLELGDSALYLCASSRLQDKGYNEQFFGPGTRLTVL.

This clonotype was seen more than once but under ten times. CDR3 loop: CASSSGTDYNEQFF. CDR3 DNA sequence: TGTGCCAGCAGTTCGGGGACAGATTACAATGAGCAGTTCTTC. V usage is TRBV28 and J usage is TRBJ2-1, with 7 bases identical to TRBD1. The CDR3 is made up of 14 amino acids. The germline CDR1 and CDR2 sequences are MDHEN and SYDVKM. V lost 4 bases to trimming and J lost 4 bases; unmatched junction nucleotides: 4.